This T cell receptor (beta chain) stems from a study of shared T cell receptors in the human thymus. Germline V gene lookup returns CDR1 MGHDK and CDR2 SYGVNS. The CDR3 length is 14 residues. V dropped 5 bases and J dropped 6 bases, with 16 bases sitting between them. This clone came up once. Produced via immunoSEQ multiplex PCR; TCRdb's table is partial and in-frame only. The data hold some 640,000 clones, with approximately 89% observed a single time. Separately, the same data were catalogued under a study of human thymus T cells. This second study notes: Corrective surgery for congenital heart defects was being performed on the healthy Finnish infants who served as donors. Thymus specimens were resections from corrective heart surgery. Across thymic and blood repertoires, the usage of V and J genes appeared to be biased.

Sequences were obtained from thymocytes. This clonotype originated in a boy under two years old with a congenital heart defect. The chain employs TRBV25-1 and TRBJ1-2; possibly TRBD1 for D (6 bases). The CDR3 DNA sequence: TGTGCCAGCAGTCCCCCCAGGGGTTGGGATGGCTACACCTTC. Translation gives CASSPPRGWDGYTF.